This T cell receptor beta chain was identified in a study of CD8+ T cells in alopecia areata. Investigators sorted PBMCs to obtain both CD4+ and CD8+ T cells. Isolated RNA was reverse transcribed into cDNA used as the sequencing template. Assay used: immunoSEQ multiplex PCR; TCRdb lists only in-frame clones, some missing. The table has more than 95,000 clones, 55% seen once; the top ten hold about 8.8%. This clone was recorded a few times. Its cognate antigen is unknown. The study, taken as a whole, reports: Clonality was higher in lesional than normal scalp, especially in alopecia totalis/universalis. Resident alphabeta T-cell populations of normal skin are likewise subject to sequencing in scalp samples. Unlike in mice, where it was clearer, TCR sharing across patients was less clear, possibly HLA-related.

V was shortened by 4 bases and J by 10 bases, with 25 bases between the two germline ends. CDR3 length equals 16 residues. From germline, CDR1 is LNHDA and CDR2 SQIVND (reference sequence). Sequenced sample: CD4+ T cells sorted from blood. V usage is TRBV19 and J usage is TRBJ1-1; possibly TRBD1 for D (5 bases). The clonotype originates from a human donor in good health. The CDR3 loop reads CASSKGAAGWDYGAFF. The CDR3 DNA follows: TGTGCCAGTAGTAAAGGGGCCGCGGGCTGGGACTACGGAGCTTTCTTT.